The next 17 T cell receptor beta chains were all read from a single sample in a study of shared clonotypes between healthy human individuals. TCRdb keeps only in-frame clones here, not all; method: immunoSEQ multiplex PCR. The sample has about 660,000 clones, less than 85% seen once; the top ten hold over 1.5%. The sample comprised memory CD4+ T cells sorted from blood. Subset described: CD45RA-negative fraction. The origin of the receptors is a woman aged 25-40 years in good health.

This chain uses TRBV5-1 with TRBJ2-5; the D call may be TRBD1 or TRBD2 (5 bases each). This CDR3 region has 13 residues. Between the trimmed V and J ends, which lost 0 bases and 4 bases, there was a span of 7 bases. The germline gives CDR1 SGHRS, CDR2 YFSETQ. The CDR3 nucleotides read TGCGCCAGCAGCTTGGGGGACCCAGAGACCCAGTACTTC. Encoded protein: CASSLGDPETQYF.

There are a few counts of this clone. The chain combines TRBV10-3 with TRBJ1-2; no clear D. Germline loops: CDR1 ENHRY, CDR2 SYGVKD. Trimming shortened V by 5 bases and J by 8 bases, and 9 bases separated the two germline ends. This CDR3 is built from 11 residues. In DNA form, the CDR3 reads TGTGCCATCAGTAGGGTTGGCGGCTACACCTTC. Translation gives CAISRVGGYTF.

The chain is built from TRBV10-3 and TRBJ2-3; D perhaps matches TRBD2 (6 bases). The CDR3 has 17 amino acids. The V gene lost 2 bases and the J gene lost 0 bases, with 15 bases spanning the gap. In germline, CDR1 is ENHRY, CDR2 SYGVKD. The CDR3 coding sequence is TGTGCCATCAGTGAGCCGGGGACTGCAACTAGCACAGATACGCAGTATTTT. Protein product: CAISEPGTATSTDTQYF.

This chain connects TRBV5-1 to TRBJ2-3; tentatively, D is TRBD2 (5 bases). V lost 1 base, J lost 2 bases, and 8 bases lay in between. Germline assignment: CDR1 SGHRS and CDR2 YFSETQ. This CDR3 contains 14 residues. CDR3 nucleotides: TGCGCCAGCAGCTTGCTGAGGGACACAGATACGCAGTATTTT. Protein sequence: CASSLLRDTDTQYF. Together with reference TRBV5-1 and TRBJ2-3, the CDR3 gives the full variable domain: KAGVTQTPRYLIKTRGQQVTLSCSPISGHRSVSWYQQTPGQGLQFLFEYFSETQRNKGNFPGRFSGRQFSNSRSEMNVSTLELGDSALYLCASSLLRDTDTQYFGPGTRLTVL.

This chain links TRBV5-1 with TRBJ2-2, with a weak D call TRBD1 (7 bases). CDR3 length equals 15 residues. Deletions cut 4 bases from V and 5 bases from J, with 15 bases between. Per germline, CDR1 SGHRS and CDR2 YFSETQ. CDR3 sequence (DNA): TGCGCCAGCAGCAACAGGGGAGGATTTACCGGGGAGCTGTTTTTT. Translating it yields CASSNRGGFTGELFF.

The chain combines TRBV10-3 with TRBJ2-1; 9 bases fit TRBD2. The CDR3 extends over 14 amino acids. With 8 bases clipped from V and 7 bases from J, the junction kept 9 bases outside the gene matches. The V gene's germline CDR1 is ENHRY and CDR2 SYGVKD. The CDR3 nucleotides are TGTGCCATCGGATCTAGCGGGAAGGGGAATGAGCAGTTCTTC. Translating it yields CAIGSSGKGNEQFF.

The V call is TRBV5-1, the J call TRBJ1-1; no firm D call. The CDR3 extends over 13 amino acids. The V and J ends lost 4 bases and 6 bases respectively, with 13 bases between them. Germline loops: CDR1 SGHRS, CDR2 YFSETQ. The CDR3 reads CASSPGPGPEAFF. CDR3 DNA sequence: TGCGCCAGCAGCCCGGGCCCGGGCCCTGAAGCTTTCTTT.

The genes are TRBV7-2 and TRBJ2-1, with TRBD2 matching 14 bases. This CDR3 region has 19 residues. Germline values: CDR1 SGHTA, CDR2 FQGNSA. The V segment lost 1 base and the J segment 4 bases; nucleotides outside the gene matches: 9. The CDR3 DNA is TGTGCCAGCAGCTTAGGGCGGGGACTAGCGGGAGCTAGGTACAATGAGCAGTTCTTC. Its translation is CASSLGRGLAGARYNEQFF.

This clone was seen many times. V gene TRBV5-4 combines with J gene TRBJ2-2; D is uncertain. From germline, CDR1 is SGHNT and CDR2 YYREEE (reference sequence). Trimming cost V 2 bases and J 1 base, with 3 bases left between them. CDR3 size: 13 residues. In nucleotides, the CDR3 is TGTGCCAGCAGCTTAAGGAACACCGGGGAGCTGTTTTTT. This gives the protein CASSLRNTGELFF. Complete variable domain (other parts from reference TRBV5-4 and TRBJ2-2): ETGVTQSPTHLIKTRGQQVTLRCSSQSGHNTVSWYQQALGQGPQFIFQYYREEENGRGNFPPRFSGLQFPNYSSELNVNALELDDSALYLCASSLRNTGELFFGEGSRLTVL.

The table lists this clone with many counts. Distinct nucleotide sequences in the sample also encode this CDR3. The rearrangement uses TRBV5-1 and TRBJ2-2; D is perhaps TRBD1 (5 bases). This CDR3 has 13 amino acids. The V and J ends lost 3 bases and 5 bases respectively, with 8 bases between them. The V gene's germline CDR1 is SGHRS and CDR2 YFSETQ. In DNA form, the CDR3 reads TGCGCCAGCAGCTACGGACAAACCGGGGAGCTGTTTTTT. Translation gives CASSYGQTGELFF.

This clone was seen only a few times. The J gene is TRBJ1-2, the V gene TRBV4-1, with no clear D. The germline gives CDR1 MGHRA, CDR2 YSYEKL. Trimming removed 1 base from V and 0 bases from J, with 15 bases in between. The CDR3 is 17 residues long. CDR3 protein: CASSQVLAPATNYGYTF. As DNA, the CDR3 is TGCGCCAGCAGCCAAGTCCTGGCGCCCGCCACTAACTATGGCTACACCTTC.

This chain uses TRBV6-6 with TRBJ2-7; the match to TRBD1 covers 9 bases. Germline V CDR1 and CDR2: MNHNY, SVGAGI (reference sequence). The J segment lost 4 bases and the V segment lost 5 bases, leaving 6 bases of the junction unmatched. This CDR3 contains 14 residues. The CDR3: CASSHGDRVYEQYF. In DNA form, the CDR3 reads TGTGCCAGCAGTCACGGGGACAGGGTGTACGAGCAGTACTTC.

The chain joins TRBV30 to TRBJ2-5; a weak D match, TRBD2 (5 bases). Trimming pared 1 base from V and 5 bases from J, leaving 5 bases between. The germline V gene has CDR1 GTSNPN and CDR2 SVGIG (reference sequence). The CDR3 has 11 amino acids. CDR3 protein: CAWSGRETQYF. Here the CDR3 DNA reads TGTGCCTGGAGTGGGAGGGAGACCCAGTACTTC.

This clone showed up many times. The chain employs TRBV29-1 and TRBJ2-7; 9 positions agree with TRBD1. This CDR3 region has 13 residues. V was clipped by 6 bases and J by 2 bases; unmatched bases: 5. Germline-derived CDR1 and CDR2 are SQVTM and ANQGSEA. The CDR3: CSVSQGATYEQYF. The CDR3 DNA follows: TGCAGCGTCTCACAGGGGGCCACCTACGAGCAGTACTTC.

The chain uses TRBV6-5 and TRBJ2-5; 8 bases are a match to TRBD2. The ends lost 2 bases at V and 2 bases at J; junction bases unmatched: 4. Germline CDR1 and CDR2: MNHEY and SVGAGI. CDR3 size: 15 residues. As DNA, the CDR3 is TGTGCCAGCAGTTACACGGGAGGGCTTCAAGAGACCCAGTACTTC. Encoded protein: CASSYTGGLQETQYF.

CDR3 bases: TGTGCCAGCAGCCCCCCGGTCGGGTTGGGCAACATTCAGTACTTC. It yields the protein CASSPPVGLGNIQYF. The chain joins TRBV5-6 to TRBJ2-4, with no clear D. Germline-derived CDR1 and CDR2 are SGHDT and YYEEEE. The CDR3 is 15 residues long. Trimming stripped 4 bases from V and 7 bases from J, with 18 bases between. The full variable domain, its missing parts supplied by reference TRBV5-6 and TRBJ2-4, is DAGVTQSPTHLIKTRGQQVTLRCSPKSGHDTVSWYQQALGQGPQFIFQYYEEEERQRGNFPDRFSGHQFPNYSSELNVNALLLGDSALYLCASSPPVGLGNIQYFGAGTRLSVL.

This chain uses TRBV10-2 with TRBJ2-7, with 13 positions matching TRBD2. CDR3 size: 14 residues. Germline V CDR1 and CDR2: WSHSY, SAAADI. Trimming at V came to 5 bases and at J to 6 bases, leaving 4 bases not matched to a gene. The CDR3 loop is CASSSLAGGSEQYF. The CDR3 DNA sequence: TGCGCCAGCAGTTCACTAGCGGGAGGGAGCGAGCAGTACTTC.